One and the same sample provided the 20 T cell receptor beta chains below, sequenced in a study of shared clonotypes between healthy human individuals. Measured with immunoSEQ multiplex PCR; TCRdb has only the in-frame clones, and not every one. The table includes 2,500,000 or so clones, approximately 93% detected once. Sequenced: naive CD4+ T cells from PBMCs. As for subset: CD45RA+ positively selected. The receptors were sampled from a man younger than 30 in good health. Some clones in this sample may be carry-over from other donors' samples.

This chain links TRBV7-8 with TRBJ2-5; 9 positions agree with TRBD2. There are 15 residues in the CDR3. Germline trimming cut 5 bases from V and 4 bases from J; bases unmatched to any gene: 8. Germline lookup yields CDR1 SGHVS and CDR2 FQNEAQ. CDR3 residues: CASSPLETSGETQYF. Here the CDR3 DNA reads TGTGCCAGCAGCCCGCTTGAGACTAGCGGAGAGACCCAGTACTTC. The full variable domain, in which reference TRBV7-8 and TRBJ2-5 provide the parts outside the CDR3, is GAGVSQSPRYKVAKRGQDVALRCDPISGHVSLFWYQQALGQGPEFLTYFQNEAQLDKSGLPSDRFFAERPEGSVSTLKIQRTQQEDSAVYLCASSPLETSGETQYFGPGTRLLVL.

The count of this clone is one. The chain employs TRBV20-1 and TRBJ1-3; D gene ambiguous. The germline gives CDR1 DFQATT, CDR2 SNEGSKA (reference sequence). Between the trimmed V and J ends, which lost 2 bases and 7 bases, there was a span of 6 bases. This CDR3 has 11 residues. The CDR3 is CSARMFNTIYF. In DNA form, the CDR3 reads TGCAGTGCTAGAATGTTTAACACCATATATTTT.

The chain couples TRBV29-1 to TRBJ2-2; perhaps D is TRBD1 or TRBD2 (6 bases each). Germline V lookup: CDR1 SQVTM, CDR2 ANQGSEA. There are 15 residues in the CDR3. Trimming took 7 bases from V and 0 from J, leaving 15 bases between them. The CDR3 loop reads CSAGGSGSNTGELFF. As DNA, the CDR3 is TGCAGCGCCGGGGGCTCAGGCTCGAACACCGGGGAGCTGTTTTTT.

The chain's CDR3 is CASSLRISPLDQPQHF. The CDR3 nucleotides read TGTGCCAGCAGCCTAAGAATCTCCCCCCTCGATCAGCCCCAGCATTTT. The chain has TRBV28 and TRBJ1-5; no clear D gene. The germline CDR1 and CDR2 sequences are MDHEN and SYDVKM. With 6 bases removed from V and 5 bases from J, the gap between germline ends came to 20 bases. The CDR3 covers 16 residues.

This clone occurred once. V gene TRBV5-6 combines with J gene TRBJ1-4; D unclear. The V gene's germline CDR1 is SGHDT and CDR2 YYEEEE. CDR3 length equals 15 residues. Between the trimmed V and J ends, which lost 2 bases and 5 bases, there was a span of 13 bases. The CDR3 DNA sequence: TGTGCCAGCAGCTTTCGGGGAAAAACAAATGAAAAACTGTTTTTT. It encodes CASSFRGKTNEKLFF.

The chain links TRBV4-2 to TRBJ2-3; D is unresolved. The CDR3 extends over 14 amino acids. The ends were cut back, 3 bases at V and 4 bases at J, with 11 bases in the middle. Germline V gene lookup returns CDR1 LGHNA and CDR2 YNFKEQ. The CDR3: CASSQGVEADTQYF. CDR3 sequence (DNA): TGTGCCAGCAGCCAGGGTGTAGAAGCAGATACGCAGTATTTT.

The chain recombines TRBV15 with TRBJ2-3, with D perhaps matching TRBD1 (6 bases). There are 18 residues in the CDR3. V shed 3 bases and J shed 2 bases, with 21 bases lying between them. Germline V gene sequence: CDR1 LNHNV, CDR2 YYDKDF (reference sequence). Here the CDR3 reads CATSREKRGIWDTDTQYF. CDR3 DNA sequence: TGTGCCACCAGCAGGGAAAAAAGGGGGATTTGGGACACAGATACGCAGTATTTT.

The chain couples TRBV5-6 to TRBJ2-3; 7 bases agree with TRBD1. The CDR3 totals 14 residues. The germline gives CDR1 SGHDT, CDR2 YYEEEE. V was pared by 4 bases and J by 5 bases, with 7 bases of the junction left unmatched. The CDR3 bases are TGTGCCAGCAGCATTTCCGCAGGGGGAGATACGCAGTATTTT. Protein: CASSISAGGDTQYF.

The chain joins TRBV15 to TRBJ1-2; 7 bases match TRBD1. Germline V lookup: CDR1 LNHNV, CDR2 YYDKDF (reference sequence). With V trimmed by 2 bases and J by 8 bases, 5 bases remained unmatched. The CDR3 loop spans 13 amino acids. The CDR3 spells CATSRKTGLGYTF. CDR3 in DNA: TGTGCCACCAGCAGAAAGACAGGGTTAGGCTACACCTTC.

CDR3 residues: CASNVDSVYGYTF. As DNA, the CDR3 is TGTGCCAGCAATGTAGACAGTGTATATGGCTACACCTTC. J is TRBJ1-2 and V is TRBV28, with TRBD1 as a possible D gene (5 bases). Per the germline V gene, CDR1 is MDHEN and CDR2 is SYDVKM. V lost 7 bases and J lost 5, with 14 bases in between. The CDR3 totals 13 residues.

The rearrangement uses TRBV25-1 and TRBJ2-1; 7 bases match TRBD1. From germline, CDR1 is MGHDK and CDR2 SYGVNS. Germline trimming cut 9 bases from V and 5 bases from J; bases unmatched to any gene: 10. The CDR3 consists of 14 residues. Here the CDR3 DNA reads TGTGCCAGTAATGACAGGGCACGGAACAATGAGCAGTTCTTC. This gives the protein CASNDRARNNEQFF.

This sequence joins TRBV28 and TRBJ1-6, with D hard to call. This CDR3 comprises 14 residues. The ends were cut back, 6 bases at V and 11 bases at J, with 17 bases in the middle. CDR1 and CDR2 (germline): MDHEN, SYDVKM. The CDR3 loop reads CASSPDGRRAPLHF. DNA for the CDR3: TGTGCCAGCAGCCCAGACGGTCGTCGGGCACCCCTCCACTTT.

About this clone: The sample carries other DNA sequences with the same CDR3. CDR3 in DNA: TGTGCCAGCAGCTTGGGGGCCGAGCAGTACTTC. It codes for CASSLGAEQYF. V usage is TRBV7-9 and J usage is TRBJ2-7, with D possibly TRBD1 on 6 matching bases. The CDR3 runs 11 residues. V gave up 3 bases and J gave up 6 bases, with 6 bases separating them. Germline loops: CDR1 SEHNR, CDR2 FQNEAQ (reference sequence).

The V and J genes are TRBV18 and TRBJ1-2, with D tentatively TRBD1 (6 bases). There are 14 residues in the CDR3. Trimming cost V 1 base and J 7 bases, with 13 bases left between them. Per the germline V gene, CDR1 is KGHSH and CDR2 is LQKENI. The CDR3 DNA reads TGTGCCAGCTCACCACGACAGGTAGTCGGTGGCTACACCTTC. Translation: CASSPRQVVGGYTF.

This chain joins TRBV15 and TRBJ1-4; D gene ambiguous. Trimming removed 8 bases at V and 2 bases at J, with 9 bases between. Per germline, CDR1 LNHNV and CDR2 YYDKDF (reference sequence). The CDR3 extends over 13 amino acids. In DNA, the CDR3 is TGTGCCACCCAAAGAGCGACTAATGAAAAACTGTTTTTT. It translates to CATQRATNEKLFF.

This clone appeared a few times. The rearrangement joins TRBV7-6 to TRBJ2-7, with 7 bases identical to TRBD1. CDR3 length equals 13 residues. The junction had 6 bases not matched to a gene; V was cut back by 4 bases and J by 6 bases. Germline-derived CDR1 and CDR2 are SGHVS and FNYEAQ. CDR3: CASSSDRRREQYF. The CDR3 DNA follows: TGTGCCAGCAGCTCGGACAGGCGCCGCGAGCAGTACTTC.

This clone was counted once. The chain is built from TRBV5-1 and TRBJ1-1; unclear D gene. The germline V gene has CDR1 SGHRS and CDR2 YFSETQ. The V end lost 0 bases, the J end lost 2 bases, and 23 bases lay between the germline ends. This CDR3 region has 19 residues. The CDR3 sequence is CASSLDPNPSELYNTEAFF. The CDR3 nucleotides are TGCGCCAGCAGCTTGGATCCCAATCCGTCGGAACTCTATAACACTGAAGCTTTCTTT.

This chain joins TRBV10-3 and TRBJ2-7; TRBD1 or TRBD2 may be the D gene (6 bases each). With 8 bases removed from V and 2 bases from J, the gap between germline ends came to 16 bases. Germline CDR1 and CDR2: ENHRY and SYGVKD. The CDR3 has 14 residues. CDR3 region: CAIDKGGGTYEQYF. The CDR3 coding sequence is TGTGCCATCGACAAAGGGGGAGGCACCTACGAGCAGTACTTC.

A remark on this clone: Other nucleotide sequences in the sample specify the same CDR3. The rearrangement joins TRBV28 to TRBJ1-5; 7 nucleotides align to TRBD1. This CDR3 contains 14 residues. V shed 4 bases, J shed 4 bases, and the junction held 4 bases outside the gene matches. The germline V gene encodes CDR1 MDHEN and CDR2 SYDVKM. The CDR3 region has the DNA TGTGCCAGCAGTTCCGGGACAGTGAATCAGCCCCAGCATTTT. Encoded protein: CASSSGTVNQPQHF.

A single count supports this clone. CDR3 nucleotides: TGTGCCAGCAGCCCTGGCCCGGCGCCCGGGAATGAGCAGTTCTTC. This gives the protein CASSPGPAPGNEQFF. The chain uses TRBV7-9 and TRBJ2-1, with D hard to call. The germline CDR1 and CDR2 sequences are SEHNR and FQNEAQ (reference sequence). The CDR3 extends over 15 amino acids. V shed 5 bases and J shed 7 bases, with 18 bases lying between them.